Listed here are 7 T cell receptor beta chains from one sample, sequenced in a study of blood T cell repertoires in COVID-19. This table comes from immunoSEQ multiplex PCR, and its TCRdb copy is limited to in-frame clones, with some not included. The top ten clones hold more than 6.5% of a sample with 150,000 to 200,000 clones, around 89% of them seen once. The sequencing input was PBMCs or T cells enriched from blood (not recorded which). These receptors came from a woman in her forties or fifties who had recovered from COVID-19.

V and J are TRBV24-1 and TRBJ2-1; 14 bases agree with TRBD2. The ends lost 4 bases at V and 7 bases at J; junction bases unmatched: 8. Germline lookup yields CDR1 KGHDR and CDR2 SFDVKD. CDR3 size: 17 residues. The CDR3 coding sequence is TGTGCCACCAGTGAGCCACAAGGGACTAGCGGGGGAAATGAGCAGTTCTTC. Its translation is CATSEPQGTSGGNEQFF.

With regard to this clone: This same CDR3 is encoded by further DNA sequences in the sample. The chain combines TRBV12-3 or TRBV12-4 with TRBJ1-1; no clear D. The CDR3 is 13 residues long. Trimming took off 3 bases at V and 0 bases at J, with 5 bases between the two ends. The CDR3 is CASSFYMNTEAFF. The CDR3 DNA is TGTGCCAGCAGTTTTTATATGAACACTGAAGCTTTCTTT.

The chain links TRBV6-2 or TRBV6-3 to TRBJ1-2, with D unclear. Germline CDR1 is MNHEY and CDR2 is SVGEGT. The CDR3 contains 12 residues. Trimming removed 4 bases at V and 4 bases at J, with 7 bases between. CDR3 amino acids: CASSSTGYGYTF. In DNA, the CDR3 is TGTGCCAGCAGTTCAACGGGCTATGGCTACACCTTC.

This chain joins TRBV7-7 and TRBJ2-7, with D tentatively TRBD2 (6 bases). Trimming took off 5 bases at V and 1 base at J, with 9 bases between the two ends. CDR1 and CDR2 (germline): SSHAT, FNYEAQ (reference sequence). The CDR3 runs 13 residues. CDR3 sequence (DNA): TGTGCCAGCAGCCGGGGGTTATCCTACGAGCAGTACTTC. This encodes CASSRGLSYEQYF.

The table lists this clone with a count of one. The genes are TRBV27 and TRBJ1-1, with 10 bases matching TRBD1. Germline CDR1 is MNHEY and CDR2 is SMNVEV (reference sequence). The ends lost 4 bases at V and 7 bases at J; junction bases unmatched: 6. The CDR3 runs to 14 residues. CDR3 coding DNA: TGTGCCAGCAGTTGGCGACAGGGGGCTTTTGAAGCTTTCTTT. Amino acids: CASSWRQGAFEAFF.

The chain combines TRBV7-2 with TRBJ2-6; TRBD1 matches 9 bases. The ends lost 5 bases at V and 1 base at J; junction bases unmatched: 9. Germline assignment: CDR1 SGHTA and CDR2 FQGNSA. The CDR3 totals 18 residues. CDR3 in amino acids: CASSAPGTGRSGANVLTF. In DNA, the CDR3 is TGTGCCAGCAGCGCCCCCGGGACAGGGAGGTCTGGGGCCAACGTCCTGACTTTC.

The rearrangement uses TRBV11-2 and TRBJ1-2, with D maybe TRBD1 (5 bases). The germline V and J ends were trimmed by 5 bases and 2 bases, with 21 bases remaining between them. The length of the CDR3 is 17 residues. CDR1 and CDR2 from the germline V gene are SGHAT and FQNNGV. The CDR3 nucleotides are TGTGCCAGCAGCCCCCCGGGCAGGGCGTTTAGAAACTATGGCTACACCTTC. The encoded protein is CASSPPGRAFRNYGYTF.